The 12 T cell receptor beta chains below come from one sample, sequenced in a study of blood T cell repertoires in COVID-19. Only in-frame clones appear in the TCRdb table, and some are missing; sequencing was by immunoSEQ multiplex PCR. This sample has roughly 240,000 clones; 86% occur once, and the top ten carry 3.6%. The specimen sequenced was peripheral blood. The receptors derive from a man aged 18 to 30 with active or convalescent COVID-19.

V and J are TRBV6-1 and TRBJ2-7; possibly TRBD1 for D (6 bases). The CDR3 totals 18 residues. V was shortened by 3 bases and J by 0 bases, with 21 bases between the two germline ends. Per the germline V gene, CDR1 is MNHNS and CDR2 is SASEGT. The CDR3 region has the DNA TGTGCCAGCAGTGATATTCTGACAGGATTTTTGAGCTCCTACGAGCAGTACTTC. The encoded protein is CASSDILTGFLSSYEQYF.

This clone occurred a few times. The V and J genes are TRBV6-1 and TRBJ1-1; D is unresolved. CDR3 size: 15 residues. Germline lookup yields CDR1 MNHNS and CDR2 SASEGT. V was shortened by 3 bases and J by 1 base, with 12 bases between the two germline ends. In nucleotides, the CDR3 is TGTGCCAGCAGTGAGGGCCCCGTGGGGAACACTGAAGCTTTCTTT. This sequence encodes CASSEGPVGNTEAFF.

The chain is built from TRBV19 and TRBJ1-1; 7 bases fit TRBD1. Germline CDR1 is LNHDA and CDR2 is SQIVND (reference sequence). This CDR3 is built from 15 residues. Germline trimming cut 7 bases from V and 0 bases from J; bases unmatched to any gene: 8. As DNA, the CDR3 is TGTGCCAGTAAAAGGGGGCAAGAGTTGAACACTGAAGCTTTCTTT. Its protein is CASKRGQELNTEAFF.

The CDR3 nucleotides read TGTGCCAGCAGGAGCTGGGGACAGGGGTTCTATGGCTACACCTTC. Amino acids: CASRSWGQGFYGYTF. This rearrangement joins TRBV28 to TRBJ1-2; 10 bases map to TRBD1. Germline loops: CDR1 MDHEN, CDR2 SYDVKM. V dropped 6 bases and J dropped 4; count of bases not matched to a gene: 8. This CDR3 is built from 15 residues.

The rearrangement joins TRBV19 to TRBJ1-4; D is ambiguous. Germline V gene lookup returns CDR1 LNHDA and CDR2 SQIVND (reference sequence). Trimming left V 3 bases short and J 0 bases short, with 8 bases between. The CDR3 contains 15 residues. The CDR3 here is CASSIFIATNEKLFF. The CDR3 coding sequence is TGTGCCAGTAGTATTTTCATTGCAACTAATGAAAAACTGTTTTTT.

The J gene is TRBJ1-5, the V gene TRBV18, with D possibly being TRBD1 (6 bases). This CDR3 has 16 residues. Per germline, CDR1 KGHSH and CDR2 LQKENI. With 2 bases removed from V and 2 bases from J, the gap between germline ends came to 13 bases. The CDR3, as DNA: TGTGCCAGCTCACCAGGGGGGGGCATGGGCAATCAGCCCCAGCATTTT. Its protein is CASSPGGGMGNQPQHF.

The gene calls are TRBV5-4 and TRBJ2-1; D gene unclear. V was trimmed by 0 bases and J by 15 bases, leaving 22 bases between them. CDR3 length: 15 residues. Germline values: CDR1 SGHNT, CDR2 YYREEE (reference sequence). In DNA, the CDR3 is TGTGCCAGCAGCTTGGAGGTGGCCGGAGCAGTGAATCCGTTCTTC. The encoded protein is CASSLEVAGAVNPFF.

The chain links TRBV2 to TRBJ2-5; D uncertain. V shed 4 bases and J shed 4 bases, with 7 bases lying between them. Germline CDR1 SNHLY, CDR2 FYNNEI. There are 12 residues in the CDR3. CDR3 nucleotides: TGTGCCAGCAGTGGAGTCGGAGAGACCCAGTACTTC. Protein: CASSGVGETQYF. Using reference TRBV2 and TRBJ2-5 for the parts outside the CDR3, the full variable domain is EPEVTQTPSHQVTQMGQEVILRCVPISNHLYFYWYRQILGQKVEFLVSFYNNEISEKSEIFDDQFSVERPDGSNFTLKIRSTKLEDSAMYFCASSGVGETQYFGPGTRLLVL.

The chain joins TRBV25-1 to TRBJ2-1; 8 nucleotides match TRBD1. J was trimmed by 2 bases and V by 4 bases; bases with no gene match: 7. The CDR3 contains 16 residues. The V gene's germline CDR1 is MGHDK and CDR2 SYGVNS. CDR3 in amino acids: CASSAFQGAAYNEQFF. Written as DNA, the CDR3 is TGTGCCAGCAGTGCCTTCCAGGGGGCGGCCTACAATGAGCAGTTCTTC.

This sequence joins TRBV6-5 and TRBJ1-2, with D possibly TRBD1 on 5 matching bases. V lost 7 bases to trimming and J lost 8 bases, with 14 bases between them. The CDR3 is 12 amino acids. Per the germline V gene, CDR1 is MNHEY and CDR2 is SVGAGI. CDR3 DNA: TGTGCCAGCAAGGGGTCCCTCGAGGGCTACACCTTC. Amino acids: CASKGSLEGYTF.

The chain combines TRBV9 with TRBJ2-1; 12 bases line up with TRBD2. The CDR3 contains 14 residues. V lost 4 bases, J lost 8 bases, and 4 bases stayed unmatched. Germline assignment: CDR1 SGDLS and CDR2 YYNGEE. For the CDR3, the DNA is TGTGCCAGCAGCTCGACTAGCGGGAGCGATGAGCAGTTCTTC. It yields the protein CASSSTSGSDEQFF.

The CDR3 sequence: CASSLRQGRTEAFF. As DNA, the CDR3 is TGTGCCAGCAGTCTTAGACAGGGGAGGACTGAAGCTTTCTTT. The genes are TRBV28 and TRBJ1-1, with 8 positions matching TRBD1. The trim removed 5 bases at V and 5 bases at J, leaving 7 bases unmatched. Germline lookup yields CDR1 MDHEN and CDR2 SYDVKM. The CDR3 covers 14 residues.